This TCR beta chain came from a study of T cell responses to AZD1222 COVID-19 vaccine. Study-level results: Increased Spike-specific TCR breadth and depth were observed after two AZD1222 doses.

Clones were sequenced by immunoSEQ multiplex PCR, and TCRdb holds only the in-frame ones, with some missing. Of fewer than 150,000 clones in the sample, around 83% were seen once. Per the germline V gene, CDR1 is SGHVS and CDR2 is FQNEAQ. Unmatched junction bases numbered 11, after V lost 4 bases and J lost 6 bases. There are 16 residues in the CDR3. A word on this clone: The target antigen is unknown.

The sequence was collected from an adult who received the AZD1222 COVID-19 vaccine. Sequencing used peripheral blood, obtained 28 days after the second AZD1222 dose. This chain joins TRBV7-8 and TRBJ2-2, with 7 bases fitting TRBD1. This chain's CDR3 is CASSSTGVTSPGELFF. CDR3 DNA sequence: TGTGCCAGCAGCTCTACAGGGGTCACTTCCCCCGGGGAGCTGTTTTTT.